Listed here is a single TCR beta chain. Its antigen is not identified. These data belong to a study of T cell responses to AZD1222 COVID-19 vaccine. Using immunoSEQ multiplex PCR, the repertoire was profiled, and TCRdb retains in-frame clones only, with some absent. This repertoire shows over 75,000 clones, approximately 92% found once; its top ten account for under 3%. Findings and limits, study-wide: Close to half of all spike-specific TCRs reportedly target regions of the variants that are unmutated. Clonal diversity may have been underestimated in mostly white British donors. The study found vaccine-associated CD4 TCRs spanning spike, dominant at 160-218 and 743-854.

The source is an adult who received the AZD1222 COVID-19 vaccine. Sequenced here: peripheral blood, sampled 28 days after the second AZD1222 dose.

CDR3 DNA sequence: TGTGCCAGCCGGGGGTTGGGGGCGACCGGGGAGCTGTTTTTT. It encodes CASRGLGATGELFF. The V call is TRBV6-6, the J call TRBJ2-2; the D gene could be TRBD1 or TRBD2 (6 bases each). Germline V CDR1 and CDR2: MNHNY, SVGAGI (reference sequence). The CDR3 spans 14 residues. V dropped 8 bases and J dropped 5 bases, with 15 bases sitting between them.